This T cell receptor (beta chain) comes out of a study of T cell repertoires in cytomegalovirus infection. TCRdb reprocessed the reads with MiXCR, giving one entry per CDR3 protein. The sample holds about 52,000 distinct CDR3 sequences, 15% to 20% seen once. The V gene end was trimmed by 4 bases and the J gene end by 4 bases; junction bases not matched to a gene: 7. In germline, CDR1 is SGHKS, CDR2 YYEKEE (reference sequence). The CDR3 spans 16 residues. A note on this clonotype: The antigen remains unidentified.

The material sequenced was CD8+ T cells from cultured PBMCs, taken from culture after CMV antigen stimulation. The source is a human donor in good health (CMV status not recorded). Some clones in this sample may be carry-over from other donors' samples. V usage is TRBV5-5 and J usage is TRBJ1-5, with TRBD1 identical over 11 bases. The CDR3 loop is CASSKVDRGRNQPQHF. The CDR3 DNA reads TGTGCCAGCAGCAAAGTGGACAGGGGGCGGAATCAGCCCCAGCATTTT.